This T cell receptor beta chain was captured by sequencing in a study of CD8+ T cells in alopecia areata. General study points: Lesional scalp exceeded normal scalp in clonality, especially in alopecia totalis/universalis.

The table lists this clone with a few counts. As yet, its antigen is unknown. Following RNA extraction, reverse transcription yielded cDNA that acted as the sequencing template. Some clones are missing from TCRdb's copy, which holds only in-frame ones; the method was immunoSEQ multiplex PCR. In the table there are approximately 34,000 clones, around 59% of which are singletons. With V trimmed by 6 bases and J by 8 bases, 9 bases remained unmatched. Germline V lookup: CDR1 LNHDA, CDR2 SQIVND (reference sequence). This CDR3 has 15 amino acids. Lesional scalp punch biopsies and peripheral blood were collected from alopecia areata patients. PBMCs, the starting material, were the source of sorted CD4+ and CD8+ T cells.

This chain joins TRBV19 and TRBJ2-1, with 11 positions matching TRBD1. The sequenced sample was NKG2D-high CD8+ T cells sorted from blood. The receptor was isolated from a human donor with alopecia areata. The DNA of the CDR3 is TGTGCCAGTAGGCGCGGACAGGGGGCTTTGGATGAGCAGTTCTTC. Translating it yields CASRRGQGALDEQFF.